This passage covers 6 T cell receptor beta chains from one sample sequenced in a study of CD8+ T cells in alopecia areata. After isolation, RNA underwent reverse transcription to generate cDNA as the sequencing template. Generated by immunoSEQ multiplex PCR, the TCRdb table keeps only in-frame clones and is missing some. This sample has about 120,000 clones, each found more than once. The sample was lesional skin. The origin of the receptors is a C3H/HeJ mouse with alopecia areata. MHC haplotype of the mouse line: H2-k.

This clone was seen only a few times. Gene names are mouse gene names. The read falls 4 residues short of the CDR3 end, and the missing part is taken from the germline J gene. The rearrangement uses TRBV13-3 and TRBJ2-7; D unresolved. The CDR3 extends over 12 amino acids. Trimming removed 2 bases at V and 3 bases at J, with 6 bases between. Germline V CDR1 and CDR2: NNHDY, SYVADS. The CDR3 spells CASSDLLYEQYF. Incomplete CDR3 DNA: TGTGCCAGCAGTGACCTCCTCTAT.

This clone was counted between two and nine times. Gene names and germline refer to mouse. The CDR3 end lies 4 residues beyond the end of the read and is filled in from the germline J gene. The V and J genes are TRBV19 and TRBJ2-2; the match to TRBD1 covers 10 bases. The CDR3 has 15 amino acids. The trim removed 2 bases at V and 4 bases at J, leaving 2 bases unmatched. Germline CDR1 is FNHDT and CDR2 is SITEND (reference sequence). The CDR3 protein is CASSMRTGGTGQLYF. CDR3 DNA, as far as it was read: TGTGCCAGCAGTATGCGGACAGGGGGCACCGGG.

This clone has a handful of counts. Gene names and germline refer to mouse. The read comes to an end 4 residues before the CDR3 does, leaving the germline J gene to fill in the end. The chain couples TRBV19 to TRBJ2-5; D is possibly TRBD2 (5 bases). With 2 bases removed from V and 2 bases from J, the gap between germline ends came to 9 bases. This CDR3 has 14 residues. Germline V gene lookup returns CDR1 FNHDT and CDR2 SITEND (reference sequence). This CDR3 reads CASSISGLQDTQYF. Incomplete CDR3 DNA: TGTGCCAGCAGTATCTCTGGGCTCCAAGAC.

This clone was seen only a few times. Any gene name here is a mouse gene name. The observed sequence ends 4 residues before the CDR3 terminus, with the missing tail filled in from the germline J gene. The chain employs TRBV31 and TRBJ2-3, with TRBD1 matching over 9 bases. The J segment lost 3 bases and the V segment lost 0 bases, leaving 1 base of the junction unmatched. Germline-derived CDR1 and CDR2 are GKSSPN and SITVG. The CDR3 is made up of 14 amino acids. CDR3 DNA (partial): TGTGCCTGGAGTCTCGGGACAGGGGCAGAA. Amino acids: CAWSLGTGAE. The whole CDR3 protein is CAWSLGTGAETLYF.

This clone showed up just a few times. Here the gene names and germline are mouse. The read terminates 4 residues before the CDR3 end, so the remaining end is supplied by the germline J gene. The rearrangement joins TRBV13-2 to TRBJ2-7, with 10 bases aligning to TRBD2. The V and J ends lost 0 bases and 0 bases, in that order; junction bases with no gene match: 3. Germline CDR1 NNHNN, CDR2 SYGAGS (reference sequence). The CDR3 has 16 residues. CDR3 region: CASGDAGLGSSYEQYF. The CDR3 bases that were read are TGTGCCAGCGGTGATGCGGGACTGGGGAGCTCCTAT.

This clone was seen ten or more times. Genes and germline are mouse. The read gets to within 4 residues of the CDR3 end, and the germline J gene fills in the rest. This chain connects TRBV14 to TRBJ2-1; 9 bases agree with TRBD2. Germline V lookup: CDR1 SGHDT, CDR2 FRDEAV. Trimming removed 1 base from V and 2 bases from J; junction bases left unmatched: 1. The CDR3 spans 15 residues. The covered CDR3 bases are TGTGCCAGCAGTTTCCGGGACTGGGACTATGCT. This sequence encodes CASSFRDWDYA. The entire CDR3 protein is CASSFRDWDYAEQFF.